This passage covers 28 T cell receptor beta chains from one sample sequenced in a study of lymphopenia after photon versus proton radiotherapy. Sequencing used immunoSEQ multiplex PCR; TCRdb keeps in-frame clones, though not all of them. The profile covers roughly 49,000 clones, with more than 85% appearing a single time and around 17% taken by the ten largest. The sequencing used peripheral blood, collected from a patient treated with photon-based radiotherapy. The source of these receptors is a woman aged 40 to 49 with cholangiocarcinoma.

CDR3: CASGEQGLHPLNTEAFF. CDR3 DNA: TGTGCCAGCGGCGAACAGGGCCTCCATCCTTTGAACACTGAAGCTTTCTTT. The rearrangement uses TRBV7-2 and TRBJ1-1; possibly TRBD1 for D (6 bases). The V gene's germline CDR1 is SGHTA and CDR2 FQGNSA. Between the trimmed V and J ends, which lost 8 bases and 0 bases, there was a span of 22 bases. The CDR3 length is 17 residues.

The CDR3 reads CASSIGTDYNEQFF. The CDR3 DNA reads as TGTGCCAGCAGCATCGGGACGGATTACAATGAGCAGTTCTTC. J is TRBJ2-1 and V is TRBV7-3; perhaps D is TRBD1 or TRBD2 (5 bases each). The CDR3 totals 14 residues. CDR1 and CDR2 from the germline V gene are SGHTA and FQGTGA. The V end lost 5 bases, the J end lost 4 bases, and 12 bases lay between the germline ends. Complete variable domain (other parts from reference TRBV7-3 and TRBJ2-1): GAGVSQTPSNKVTEKGKYVELRCDPISGHTALYWYRQSLGQGPEFLIYFQGTGAADDSGLPNDRFFAVRPEGSVSTLKIQRTERGDSAVYLCASSIGTDYNEQFFGPGTRLTVL.

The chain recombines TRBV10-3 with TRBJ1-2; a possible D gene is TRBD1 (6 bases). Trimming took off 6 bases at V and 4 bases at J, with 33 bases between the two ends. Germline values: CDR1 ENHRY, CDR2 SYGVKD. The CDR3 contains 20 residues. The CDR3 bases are TGTGCCATCAGCCCCTTAAACCCAAGAACCGGGACAACGATGGGCTATGGCTACACCTTC. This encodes CAISPLNPRTGTTMGYGYTF.

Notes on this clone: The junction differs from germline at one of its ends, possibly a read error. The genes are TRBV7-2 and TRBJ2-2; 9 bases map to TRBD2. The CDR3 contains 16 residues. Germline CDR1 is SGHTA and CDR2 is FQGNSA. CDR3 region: CASSSQSGGNAGELFF. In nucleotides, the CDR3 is TGTGCCAGCAGCTCCCAAAGCGGGGGGAACGCCGGGGAGCTGTTTTTT. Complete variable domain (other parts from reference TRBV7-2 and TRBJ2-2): GAGVSQSPSNKVTEKGKDVELRCDPISGHTALYWYRQSLGQGLEFLIYFQGNSAPDKSGLPSDRFSAERTGGSVSTLTIQRTQQEDSAVYLCASSSQSGGNAGELFFGEGSRLTVL.

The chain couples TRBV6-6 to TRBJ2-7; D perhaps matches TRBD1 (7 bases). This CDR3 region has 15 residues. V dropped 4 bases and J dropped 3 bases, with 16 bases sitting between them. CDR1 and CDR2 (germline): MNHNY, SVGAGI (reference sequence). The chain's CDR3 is CASSSSRGVGYEQYF. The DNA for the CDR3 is TGTGCCAGCAGTTCGTCCAGGGGGGTCGGCTACGAGCAGTACTTC.

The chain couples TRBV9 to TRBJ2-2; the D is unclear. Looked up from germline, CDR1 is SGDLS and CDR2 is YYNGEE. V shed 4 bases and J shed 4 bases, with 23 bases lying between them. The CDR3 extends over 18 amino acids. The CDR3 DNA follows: TGTGCCAGCAGCCCTCGACCCTCAAGCGTGATTGGCACCGGGGAGCTGTTTTTT. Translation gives CASSPRPSSVIGTGELFF. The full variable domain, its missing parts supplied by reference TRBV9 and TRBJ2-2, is DSGVTQTPKHLITATGQRVTLRCSPRSGDLSVYWYQQSLDQGLQFLIQYYNGEERAKGNILERFSAQQFPDLHSELNLSSLELGDSALYFCASSPRPSSVIGTGELFFGEGSRLTVL.

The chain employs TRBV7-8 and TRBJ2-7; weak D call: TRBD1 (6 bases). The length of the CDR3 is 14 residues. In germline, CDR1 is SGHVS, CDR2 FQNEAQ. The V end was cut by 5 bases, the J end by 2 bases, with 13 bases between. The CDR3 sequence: CASSPQGPTYEQYF. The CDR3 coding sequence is TGTGCCAGCAGCCCGCAGGGGCCTACCTACGAGCAGTACTTC.

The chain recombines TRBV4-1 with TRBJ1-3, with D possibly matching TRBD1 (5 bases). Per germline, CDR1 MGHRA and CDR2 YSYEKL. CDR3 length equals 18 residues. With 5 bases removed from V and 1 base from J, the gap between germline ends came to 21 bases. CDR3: CASSFFGDRFLSGNTIYF. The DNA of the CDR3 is TGCGCCAGCAGCTTCTTTGGAGACAGATTCTTGTCTGGAAACACCATATATTTT.

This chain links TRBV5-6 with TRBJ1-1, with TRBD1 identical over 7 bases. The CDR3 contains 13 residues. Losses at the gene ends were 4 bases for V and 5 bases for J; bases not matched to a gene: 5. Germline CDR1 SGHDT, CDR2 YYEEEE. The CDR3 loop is CASSPGTATEAFF. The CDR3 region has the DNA TGTGCCAGCAGCCCGGGGACAGCAACTGAAGCTTTCTTT. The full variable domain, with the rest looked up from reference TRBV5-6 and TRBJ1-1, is DAGVTQSPTHLIKTRGQQVTLRCSPKSGHDTVSWYQQALGQGPQFIFQYYEEEERQRGNFPDRFSGHQFPNYSSELNVNALLLGDSALYLCASSPGTATEAFFGQGTRLTVV.

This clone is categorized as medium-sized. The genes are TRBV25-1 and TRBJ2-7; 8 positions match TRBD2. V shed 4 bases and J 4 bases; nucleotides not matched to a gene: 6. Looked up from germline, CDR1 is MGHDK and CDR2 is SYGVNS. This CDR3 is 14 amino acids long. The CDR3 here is CASSGGTSWYEQYF. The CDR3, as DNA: TGTGCCAGCAGTGGGGGGACTAGTTGGTACGAGCAGTACTTC.

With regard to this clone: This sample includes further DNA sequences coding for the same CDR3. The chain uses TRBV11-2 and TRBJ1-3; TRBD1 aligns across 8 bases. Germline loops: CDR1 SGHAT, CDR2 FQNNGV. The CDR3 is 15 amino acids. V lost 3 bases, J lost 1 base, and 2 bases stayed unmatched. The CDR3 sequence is CASSFRQGSGNTIYF. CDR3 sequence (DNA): TGTGCCAGCAGCTTCCGACAGGGGTCTGGAAACACCATATATTTT.

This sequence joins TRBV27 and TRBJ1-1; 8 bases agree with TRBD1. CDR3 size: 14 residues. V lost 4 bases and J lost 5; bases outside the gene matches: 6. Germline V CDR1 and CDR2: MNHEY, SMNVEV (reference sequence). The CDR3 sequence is CASSSRQGQTEAFF. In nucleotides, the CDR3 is TGTGCCAGCAGTTCCCGACAGGGGCAAACTGAAGCTTTCTTT.

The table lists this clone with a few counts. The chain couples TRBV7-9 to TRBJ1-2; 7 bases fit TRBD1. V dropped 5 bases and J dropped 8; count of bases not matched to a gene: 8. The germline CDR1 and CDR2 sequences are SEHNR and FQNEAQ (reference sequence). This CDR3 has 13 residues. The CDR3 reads CASSVTGFNGYTF. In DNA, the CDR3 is TGTGCCAGCAGCGTGACAGGGTTTAACGGCTACACCTTC.

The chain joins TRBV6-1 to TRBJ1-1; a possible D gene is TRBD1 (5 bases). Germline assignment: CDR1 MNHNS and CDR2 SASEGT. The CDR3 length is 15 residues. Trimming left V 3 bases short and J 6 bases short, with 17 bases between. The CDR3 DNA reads TGTGCCAGCAGTGACCAAAACTTCCGGGACGCTGAAGCTTTCTTT. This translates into CASSDQNFRDAEAFF.

Here the CDR3 DNA reads TGTGCCAGCAGCGACCAACAGGGCCACTCTGGAAACACCATATATTTT. This encodes CASSDQQGHSGNTIYF. The rearrangement uses TRBV27 and TRBJ1-3; a weak D match, TRBD1 (6 bases). The germline V and J ends were trimmed by 6 bases and 0 bases, with 15 bases remaining between them. Per germline, CDR1 MNHEY and CDR2 SMNVEV (reference sequence). The CDR3 runs to 16 residues.

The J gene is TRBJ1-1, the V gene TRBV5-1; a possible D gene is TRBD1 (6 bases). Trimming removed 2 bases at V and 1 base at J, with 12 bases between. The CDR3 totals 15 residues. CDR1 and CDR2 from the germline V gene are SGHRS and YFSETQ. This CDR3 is CASSFTGARNTEAFF. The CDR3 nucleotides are TGCGCCAGCAGCTTTACGGGGGCAAGGAACACTGAAGCTTTCTTT.

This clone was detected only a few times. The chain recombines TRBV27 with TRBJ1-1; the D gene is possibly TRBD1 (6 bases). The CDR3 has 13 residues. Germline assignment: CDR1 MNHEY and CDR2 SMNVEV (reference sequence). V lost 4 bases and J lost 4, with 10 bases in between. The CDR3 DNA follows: TGTGCCAGCAGTTACAGGGATGCCACTGAAGCTTTCTTT. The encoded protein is CASSYRDATEAFF.

CDR3 DNA sequence: TGTGCCAGCAGTTTATCGACAGGACCACCGAACACCGGGGAGCTGTTTTTT. Protein product: CASSLSTGPPNTGELFF. The J gene is TRBJ2-2, the V gene TRBV27; D may be TRBD1 (6 bases). The V end lost 0 bases, the J end lost 0 bases, and 11 bases lay between the germline ends. Germline loops: CDR1 MNHEY, CDR2 SMNVEV (reference sequence). The CDR3 contains 17 residues.

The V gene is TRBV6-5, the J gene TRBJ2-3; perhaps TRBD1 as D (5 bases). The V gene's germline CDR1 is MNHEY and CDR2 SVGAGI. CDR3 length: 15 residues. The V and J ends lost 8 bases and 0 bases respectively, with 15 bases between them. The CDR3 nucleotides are TGTGCCAGCTCATACACAGGCTCTAGCACAGATACGCAGTATTTT. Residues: CASSYTGSSTDTQYF.

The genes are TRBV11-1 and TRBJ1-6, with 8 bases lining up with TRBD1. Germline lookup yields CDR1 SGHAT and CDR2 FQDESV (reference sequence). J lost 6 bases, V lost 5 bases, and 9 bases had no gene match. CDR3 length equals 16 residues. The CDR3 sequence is CASSAWSGGLNSPLHF. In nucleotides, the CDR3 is TGTGCCAGCAGCGCTTGGTCAGGGGGCCTTAATTCACCCCTCCACTTT. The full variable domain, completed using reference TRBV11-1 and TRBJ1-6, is EAEVAQSPRYKITEKSQAVAFWCDPISGHATLYWYRQILGQGPELLVQFQDESVVDDSQLPKDRFSAERLKGVDSTLKIQPAELGDSAMYLCASSAWSGGLNSPLHFGNGTRLTVT.

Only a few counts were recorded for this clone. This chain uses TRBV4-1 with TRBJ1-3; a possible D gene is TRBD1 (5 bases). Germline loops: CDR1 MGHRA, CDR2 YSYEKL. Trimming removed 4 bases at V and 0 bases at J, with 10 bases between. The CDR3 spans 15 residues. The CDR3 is CASSLQGPSGNTIYF. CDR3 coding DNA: TGCGCCAGCAGCCTTCAGGGACCCTCTGGAAACACCATATATTTT.

CDR3 sequence: CASTGGNEAFF. The CDR3 region has the DNA TGCGCCAGCACGGGGGGCAATGAAGCTTTCTTT. The V call is TRBV4-1, the J call TRBJ1-1; tentative D call: TRBD1 (6 bases). There are 11 residues in the CDR3. CDR1 is MGHRA, CDR2 YSYEKL, per germline. Trimming cost V 7 bases and J 7 bases, with 10 bases left between them.

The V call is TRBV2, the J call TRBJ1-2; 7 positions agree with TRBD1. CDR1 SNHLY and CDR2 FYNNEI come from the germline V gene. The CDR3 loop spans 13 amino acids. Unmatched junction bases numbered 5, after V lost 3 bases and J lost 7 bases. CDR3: CASSDQTGFGYTF. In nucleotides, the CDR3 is TGTGCCAGCAGTGACCAGACAGGGTTTGGCTACACCTTC.

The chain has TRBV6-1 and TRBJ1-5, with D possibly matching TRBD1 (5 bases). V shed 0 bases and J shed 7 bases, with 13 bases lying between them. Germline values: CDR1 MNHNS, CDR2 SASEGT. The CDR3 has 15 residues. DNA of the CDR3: TGTGCCAGCAGTGAAGCCCTTGGGGCGAGACAGCCCCAGCATTTT. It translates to CASSEALGARQPQHF.

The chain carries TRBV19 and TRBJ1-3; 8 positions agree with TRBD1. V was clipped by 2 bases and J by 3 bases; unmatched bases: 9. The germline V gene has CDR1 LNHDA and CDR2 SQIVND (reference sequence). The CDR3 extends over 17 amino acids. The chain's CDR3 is CASSIQGAFFYGNTIYF. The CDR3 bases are TGTGCCAGTAGTATACAGGGGGCGTTTTTCTATGGAAACACCATATATTTT.

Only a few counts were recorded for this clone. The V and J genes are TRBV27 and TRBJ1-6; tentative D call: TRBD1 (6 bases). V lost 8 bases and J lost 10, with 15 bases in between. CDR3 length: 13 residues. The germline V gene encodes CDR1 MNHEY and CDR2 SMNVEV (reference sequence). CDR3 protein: CASRDTQPSPLHF. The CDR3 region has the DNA TGTGCCAGCCGGGACACGCAACCCTCACCCCTCCACTTT.

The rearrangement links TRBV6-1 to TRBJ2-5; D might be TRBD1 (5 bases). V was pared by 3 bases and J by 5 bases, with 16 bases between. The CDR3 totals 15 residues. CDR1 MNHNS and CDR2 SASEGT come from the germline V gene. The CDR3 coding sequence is TGTGCCAGCAGTGATCTCCGCACAGGTTACGAGACCCAGTACTTC. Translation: CASSDLRTGYETQYF.

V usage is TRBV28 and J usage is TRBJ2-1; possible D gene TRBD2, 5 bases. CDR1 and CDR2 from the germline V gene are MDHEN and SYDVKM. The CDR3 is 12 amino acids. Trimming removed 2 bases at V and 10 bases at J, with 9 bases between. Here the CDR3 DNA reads TGTGCCAGCAGTTTACCCGCGGGCGAGCAGTTCTTC. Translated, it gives CASSLPAGEQFF. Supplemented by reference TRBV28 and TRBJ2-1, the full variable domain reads DVKVTQSSRYLVKRTGEKVFLECVQDMDHENMFWYRQDPGLGLRLIYFSYDVKMKEKGDIPEGYSVSREKKERFSLILESASTNQTSMYLCASSLPAGEQFFGPGTRLTVL.